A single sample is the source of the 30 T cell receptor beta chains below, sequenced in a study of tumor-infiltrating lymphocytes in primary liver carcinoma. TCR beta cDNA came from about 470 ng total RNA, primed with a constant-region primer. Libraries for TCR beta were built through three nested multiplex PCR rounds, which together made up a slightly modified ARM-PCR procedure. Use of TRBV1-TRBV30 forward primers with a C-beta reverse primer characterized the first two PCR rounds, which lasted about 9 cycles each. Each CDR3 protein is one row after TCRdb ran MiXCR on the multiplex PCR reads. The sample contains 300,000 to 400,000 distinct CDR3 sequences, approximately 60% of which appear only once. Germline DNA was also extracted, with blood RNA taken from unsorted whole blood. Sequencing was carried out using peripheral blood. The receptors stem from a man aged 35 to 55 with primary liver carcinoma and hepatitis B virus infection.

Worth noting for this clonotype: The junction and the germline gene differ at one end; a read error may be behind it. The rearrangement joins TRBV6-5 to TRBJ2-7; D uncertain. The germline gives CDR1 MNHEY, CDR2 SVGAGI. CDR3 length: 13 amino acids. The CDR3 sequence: CASSRGRFYERYF. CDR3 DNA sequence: TGTGCCAGTAGTCGTGGACGGTTTTACGAGCGGTACTTC.

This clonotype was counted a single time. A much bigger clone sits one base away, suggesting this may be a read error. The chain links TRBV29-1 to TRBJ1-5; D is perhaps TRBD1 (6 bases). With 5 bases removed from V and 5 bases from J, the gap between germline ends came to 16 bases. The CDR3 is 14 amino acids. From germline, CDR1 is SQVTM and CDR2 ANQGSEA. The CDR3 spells CSVRFSGVYQPQHF. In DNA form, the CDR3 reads TGCAGCGTTAGATTCTCAGGGGTCTATCAGCCCCAGCATTTT.

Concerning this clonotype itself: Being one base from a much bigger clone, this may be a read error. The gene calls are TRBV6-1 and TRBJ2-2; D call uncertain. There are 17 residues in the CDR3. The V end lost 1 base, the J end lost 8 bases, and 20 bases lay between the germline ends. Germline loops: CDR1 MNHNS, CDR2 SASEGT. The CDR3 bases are TGTGCCAGCAGTGAAGTTCGTGGGCCCGTTGAGTTAGGGGAGCTGTTTTTT. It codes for CASSEVRGPVELGELFF.

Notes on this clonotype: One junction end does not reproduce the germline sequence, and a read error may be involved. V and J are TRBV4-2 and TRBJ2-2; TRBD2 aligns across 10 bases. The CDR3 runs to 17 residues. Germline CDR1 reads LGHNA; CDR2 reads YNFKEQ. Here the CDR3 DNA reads TGTGCCAGCAGCCTCTCTAGCGGGAGTATGAACACCGTGGAGCTGTTTTTT. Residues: CASSLSSGSMNTVELFF.

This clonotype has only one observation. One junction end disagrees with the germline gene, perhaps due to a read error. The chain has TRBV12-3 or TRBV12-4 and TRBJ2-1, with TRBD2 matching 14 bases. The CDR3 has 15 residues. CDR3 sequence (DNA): TGCGCCAGCAGTGATGGGACTAGCGGGGGCCATGAGCAGTTCTTC. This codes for CASSDGTSGGHEQFF.

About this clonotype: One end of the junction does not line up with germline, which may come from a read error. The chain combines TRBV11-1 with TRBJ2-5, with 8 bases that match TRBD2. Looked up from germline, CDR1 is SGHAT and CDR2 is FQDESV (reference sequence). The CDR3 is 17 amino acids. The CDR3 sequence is CASSLSISGADQETKYF. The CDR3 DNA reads TGTGCTAGCAGCCTCAGTATTAGCGGGGCTGACCAAGAGACCAAGTACTTC.

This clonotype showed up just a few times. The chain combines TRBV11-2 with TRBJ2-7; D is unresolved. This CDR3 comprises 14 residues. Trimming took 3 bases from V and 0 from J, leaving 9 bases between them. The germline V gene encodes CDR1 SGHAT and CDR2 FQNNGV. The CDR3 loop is CASSFVGPSYEQYF. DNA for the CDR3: TGTGCCAGCAGCTTCGTGGGCCCCTCCTACGAGCAGTACTTC.

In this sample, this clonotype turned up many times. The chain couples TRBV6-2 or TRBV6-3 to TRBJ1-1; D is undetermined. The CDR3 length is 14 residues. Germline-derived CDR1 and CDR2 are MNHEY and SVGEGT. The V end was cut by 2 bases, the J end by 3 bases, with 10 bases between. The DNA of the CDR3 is TGTGCCAGCAGTTACGTTGGCAGCTACACTGAAGCTTTCTTT. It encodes CASSYVGSYTEAFF.

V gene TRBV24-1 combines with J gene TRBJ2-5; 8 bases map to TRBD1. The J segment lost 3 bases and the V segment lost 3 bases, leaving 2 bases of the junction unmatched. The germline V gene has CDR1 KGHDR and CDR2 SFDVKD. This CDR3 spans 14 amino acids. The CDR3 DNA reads TGTGCCACCAGTGATCGGACAGGGAAAGAGACCCAGTACTTC. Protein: CATSDRTGKETQYF.

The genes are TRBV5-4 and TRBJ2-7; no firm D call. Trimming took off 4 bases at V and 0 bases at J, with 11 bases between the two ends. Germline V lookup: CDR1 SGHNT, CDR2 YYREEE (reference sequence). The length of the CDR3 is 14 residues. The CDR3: CASSMDASSYEQYF. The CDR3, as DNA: TGTGCCAGCAGCATGGATGCGTCCTCCTACGAGCAGTACTTC.

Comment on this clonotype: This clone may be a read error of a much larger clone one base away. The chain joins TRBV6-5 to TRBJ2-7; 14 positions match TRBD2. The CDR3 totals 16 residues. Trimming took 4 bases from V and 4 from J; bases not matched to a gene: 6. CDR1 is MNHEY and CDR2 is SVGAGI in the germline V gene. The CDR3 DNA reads TGTGCCAGCAGTTCTTCCCGACTAGCGGGAGGGTACGAGCAGTACTTC. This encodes CASSSSRLAGGYEQYF.

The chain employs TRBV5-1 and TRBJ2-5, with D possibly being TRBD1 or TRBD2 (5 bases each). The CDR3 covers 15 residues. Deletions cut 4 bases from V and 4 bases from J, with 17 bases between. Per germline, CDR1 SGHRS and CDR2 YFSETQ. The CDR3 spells CASSVDGAPSETQYF. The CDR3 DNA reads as TGCGCCAGCAGCGTTGACGGGGCACCCTCAGAGACCCAGTACTTC.

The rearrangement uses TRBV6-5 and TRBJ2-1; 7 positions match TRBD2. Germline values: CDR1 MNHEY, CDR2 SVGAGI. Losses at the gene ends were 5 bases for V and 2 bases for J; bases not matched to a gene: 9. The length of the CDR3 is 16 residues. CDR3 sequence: CASSPNRTRAYNEQFF. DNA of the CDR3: TGTGCCAGCAGTCCCAATCGGACTAGGGCCTACAATGAGCAGTTCTTC.

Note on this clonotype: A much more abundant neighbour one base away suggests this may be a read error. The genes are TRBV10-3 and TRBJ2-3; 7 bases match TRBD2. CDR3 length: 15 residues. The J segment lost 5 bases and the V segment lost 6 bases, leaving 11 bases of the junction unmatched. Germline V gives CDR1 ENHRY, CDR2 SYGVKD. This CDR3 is CAIRAGDSGGDTQYF. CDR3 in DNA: TGTGCCATCAGGGCGGGGGACTCGGGGGGAGATACGCAGTATTTT.

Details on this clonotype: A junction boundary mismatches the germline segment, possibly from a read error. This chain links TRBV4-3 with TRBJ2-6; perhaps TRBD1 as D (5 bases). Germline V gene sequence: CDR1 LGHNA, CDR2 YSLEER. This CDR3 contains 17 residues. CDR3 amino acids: CANSQNGFRSGANVLTF. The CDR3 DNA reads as TGCGCCAACAGCCAAAATGGGTTCCGCTCTGGGGCCAACGTCCTGACCTTC.

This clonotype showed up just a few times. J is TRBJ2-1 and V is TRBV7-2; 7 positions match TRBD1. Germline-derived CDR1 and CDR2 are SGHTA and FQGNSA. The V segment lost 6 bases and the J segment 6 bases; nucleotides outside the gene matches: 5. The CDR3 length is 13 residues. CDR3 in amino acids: CASSRDRANEQFF. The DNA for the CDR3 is TGTGCCAGCAGTCGAGACAGGGCCAATGAGCAGTTCTTC.

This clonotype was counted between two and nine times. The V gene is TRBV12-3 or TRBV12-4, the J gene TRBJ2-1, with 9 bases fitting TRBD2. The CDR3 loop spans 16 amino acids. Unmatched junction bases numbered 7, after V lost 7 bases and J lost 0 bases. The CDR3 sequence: CASNQRLADSYNEQFF. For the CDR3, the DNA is TGTGCCAGCAATCAGCGACTAGCGGACTCCTACAATGAGCAGTTCTTC.

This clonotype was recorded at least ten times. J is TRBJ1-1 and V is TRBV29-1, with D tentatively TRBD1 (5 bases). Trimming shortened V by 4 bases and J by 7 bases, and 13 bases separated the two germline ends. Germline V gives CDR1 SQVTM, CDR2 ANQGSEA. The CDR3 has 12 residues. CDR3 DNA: TGCAGCGTTGGCCTACGGGGGGGTGAAGCTTTCTTT. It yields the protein CSVGLRGGEAFF.

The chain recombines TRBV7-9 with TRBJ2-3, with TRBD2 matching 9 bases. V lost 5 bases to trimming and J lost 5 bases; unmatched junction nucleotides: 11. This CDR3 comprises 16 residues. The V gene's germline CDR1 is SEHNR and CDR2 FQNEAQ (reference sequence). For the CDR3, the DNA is TGTGCCAGCAGCCCTCCAAGAGCGGGGGGCGGAGATACGCAGTATTTT. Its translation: CASSPPRAGGGDTQYF.

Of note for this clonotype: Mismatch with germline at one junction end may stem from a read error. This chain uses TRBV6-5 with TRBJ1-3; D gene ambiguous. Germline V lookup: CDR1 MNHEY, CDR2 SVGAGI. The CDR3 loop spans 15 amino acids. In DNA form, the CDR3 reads TGTGCCAGCATTTACTCTGGCTCGCACGGGAACACCATATATTTT. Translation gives CASIYSGSHGNTIYF.

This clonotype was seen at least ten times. CDR3 sequence: CASSSLSGRSYEQYF. The DNA for the CDR3 is TGTGCCAGCAGTTCACTTAGCGGTAGGTCCTACGAGCAGTACTTC. J is TRBJ2-7 and V is TRBV11-2, with D maybe TRBD2 (6 bases). Trimming left V 6 bases short and J 1 base short, with 16 bases between. CDR3 size: 15 residues. The germline V gene encodes CDR1 SGHAT and CDR2 FQNNGV.

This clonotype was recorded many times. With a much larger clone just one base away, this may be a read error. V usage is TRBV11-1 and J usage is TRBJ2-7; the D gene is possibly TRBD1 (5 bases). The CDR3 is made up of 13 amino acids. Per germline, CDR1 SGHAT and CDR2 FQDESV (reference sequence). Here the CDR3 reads CASGLDRSYEQYF. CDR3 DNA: TGTGCCAGCGGCTTAGACAGATCCTACGAGCAGTACTTC.

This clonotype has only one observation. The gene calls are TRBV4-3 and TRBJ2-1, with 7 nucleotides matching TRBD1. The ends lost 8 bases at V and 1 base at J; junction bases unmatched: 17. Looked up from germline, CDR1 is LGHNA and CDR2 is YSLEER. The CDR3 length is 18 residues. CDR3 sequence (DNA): TGCGCCAGCTCAACTTTCCTGGTGGGACAGACATCCTACAATGAGCAGTTCTTC. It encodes CASSTFLVGQTSYNEQFF.

The CDR3 protein is CASSLVGGKQFF. Written as DNA, the CDR3 is TGCGCCAGCAGCTTGGTAGGGGGTAAGCAGTTCTTC. The chain combines TRBV5-1 with TRBJ2-1, with D possibly TRBD1 on 6 matching bases. V dropped 0 bases and J dropped 11 bases, with 9 bases sitting between them. Germline CDR1 and CDR2: SGHRS and YFSETQ. This CDR3 region has 12 residues.

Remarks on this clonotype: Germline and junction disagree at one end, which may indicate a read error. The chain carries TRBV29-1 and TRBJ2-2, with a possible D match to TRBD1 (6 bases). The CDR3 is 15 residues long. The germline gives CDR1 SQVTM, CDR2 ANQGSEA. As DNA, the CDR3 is TGCAGCGTCACCAGGGGTAGCGAGAGCTACGGGGAGCCGTTTTTT. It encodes CSVTRGSESYGEPFF.

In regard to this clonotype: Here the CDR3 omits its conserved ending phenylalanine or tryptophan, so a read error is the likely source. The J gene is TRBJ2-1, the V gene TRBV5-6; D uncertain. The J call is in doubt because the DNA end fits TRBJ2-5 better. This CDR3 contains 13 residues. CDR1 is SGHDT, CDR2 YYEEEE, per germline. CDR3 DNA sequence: TGTGCCAGCAGCCCTGACTTCCAAGAGACCCAGTACCTC. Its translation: CASSPDFQETQYL.

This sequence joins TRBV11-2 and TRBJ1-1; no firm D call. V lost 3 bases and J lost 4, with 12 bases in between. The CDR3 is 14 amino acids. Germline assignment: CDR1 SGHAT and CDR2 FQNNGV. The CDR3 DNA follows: TGTGCCAGCAGCTTGGTGGGGTCCGGCACTGAAGCTTTCTTT. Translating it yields CASSLVGSGTEAFF.

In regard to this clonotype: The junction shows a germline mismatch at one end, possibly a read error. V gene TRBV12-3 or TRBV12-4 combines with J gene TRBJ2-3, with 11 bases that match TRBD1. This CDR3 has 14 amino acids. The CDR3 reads CAGSTDRGPDTQYF. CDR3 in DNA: TGTGCCGGCAGTACGGACAGGGGGCCAGATACGCAGTATTTT.

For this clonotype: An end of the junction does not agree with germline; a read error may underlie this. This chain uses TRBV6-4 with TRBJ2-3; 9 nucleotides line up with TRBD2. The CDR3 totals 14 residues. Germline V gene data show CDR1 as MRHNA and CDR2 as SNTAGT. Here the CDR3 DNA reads TGTGCCAGCAGTGACGGGACTAGCACAGATAAGCAGTATTTT. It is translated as CASSDGTSTDKQYF.

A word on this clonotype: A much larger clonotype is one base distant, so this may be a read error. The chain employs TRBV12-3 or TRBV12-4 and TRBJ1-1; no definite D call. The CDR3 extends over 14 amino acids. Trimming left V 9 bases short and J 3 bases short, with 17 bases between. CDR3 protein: CARSKKVGDTEAFF. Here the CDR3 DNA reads TGTGCCAGAAGCAAGAAGGTCGGGGACACTGAAGCTTTCTTT.